This TCR beta chain appears in the sequencing data of a study of cytomegalovirus exposure and HLA in healthy donors (dated by TCRdb to 2015 to 2018). Regarding the research as a whole: In an earlier analysis of around 540 of the donors, 276 Gb of sequence data and 95 million to 130 million unique TCR beta sequences from approximately 180 million T cells were reported. About 300 gigabases of sequencing data and tens of millions of unique TCR sequences were included in an early release covering under 650 HLA-typed donors. Of the approximately 400 genotyped donors, 70% to 90% were placed in the genetic ancestry cluster associated with self-reported Caucasian donors. The aim of the study was to test whether cataloging public T cell receptors could identify signatures of past pathogen exposure. The study profiled the T cell repertoires of more than 500 subjects by immunosequencing and related them to cytomegalovirus serostatus. Along with the approximately 620-subject first cohort, a separate validation cohort of some 130 different subjects was used. The study combined high-throughput TCR immunosequencing, statistical association of individual TCRs with disease status, and machine learning to predict cytomegalovirus infection status. A later analysis re-examined previously published TCR beta repertoires from roughly 650 donors and added high-resolution HLA genotyping to investigate patterns of TCR occurrence. Rather than drawing on any new phenotypic data, the later analysis identified candidate immune exposures from TCR beta sequences and the way those sequences occurred across donors. In an earlier analysis of roughly 540 of the donors, high-throughput TCR beta sequencing was used to judge whether each TCR beta V gene segment behaved as functional or pseudogenic. Donor age, sex, ethnicity and CMV serostatus were collected together with the repertoire data. In a later genetic analysis, genome-wide SNP genotypes for about 65% of the roughly 670 donors were used, and that subset was treated as a discovery cohort. All discovery cohort repertoires had been generated on a single sequencing platform. HLA typing covered class I and class II loci at four-digit resolution. The number of donors typed differed by locus, with about 629-640 for A, B, C, DRB1 and DQB1, 522 for DQA1, 600 to 610 for DPA1, and around 450 for DPB1. Four to six DR-DQ haplotypes were handled as single units for association and clustering because linkage in the cohort was strong. Among about 400 genotyped donors of the cohort, an average of about 240,000 unique TCR beta nucleotide sequences was sequenced per donor, of which approximately 18% were non-productive.

The full study reports these points: Most TCR sequences were observed very rarely across donors, whereas some public TCRs were present in many individuals. Approximately 18 rarely observed V segments, including chromosome 9 orphons, were excluded from the earlier analysis of a few hundred of the donors because counts were too low. In an earlier analysis of around 500 of the donors, most TCR beta V segments appeared in productive rearrangements about 87% or about 30% of the time, broadly matching IMGT annotations. In both the original and validation cohorts, the classifier was reported to diagnose cytomegalovirus status with high specificity and sensitivity. The presence/absence analyses assumed that sequencing depth was roughly uniform across donors, and that assumption may not be true. Strong co-occurrence of HLA alleles, especially DR and DQ, made assigning TCR associations to individual alleles difficult. According to a later genetic analysis, donors in an Asian-associated ancestry cluster had fewer N-insertions in productive TCRs than the roughly 700-donor mean. In vitro tests confirmed that three of the cytomegalovirus-associated TCR beta chains recognize cytomegalovirus antigens. In a later analysis, HLA-associated TCR beta chains showed more clonal expansion and lower generation probabilities than non-associated chains that were equally common. The study gave a list of roughly 150 TCR beta chains associated with cytomegalovirus. The authors suggested that the approach could potentially be extended to other disease states and immunological phenotypes. In a later analysis, the rate of TCR association differed among HLA loci, with DRB1 alleles having the most associated TCRs and HLA-C alleles having the fewest. A later analysis associated about 17,000 TCR beta sequences with specific HLA alleles at a false discovery rate of 0.05. The cohort was sequenced for TCR beta chains only, and without alpha or paired-chain data the features that could be detected were limited. Because some donors lacked HLA typing at each locus, the association tests relied only on the typed subset. CMV serostatus was the only immune exposure information available for the cohort. A further reported finding was that TCR beta sequences accurately predicted the HLA-A and HLA-B alleles for most subjects in the first cohort. Correlated functional status among segregating V segments might be attributable to linkage disequilibrium, but an unknown experimental factor could not be ruled out. Because the 87-base-pair reads could not distinguish some IMGT-functional V segments, including TRBV6-2 and TRBV6-3, those segments were excluded. A cluster of highly shared sequence variants was judged likely to represent a technical artifact of the sequencing pipeline. In a later analysis, most CMV-associated TCR beta chains were found to appear HLA-restricted, with HLA associations seemingly driven largely by CMV exposure. A later analysis reported that several top co-occurrence clusters appeared linked to parvovirus B19, influenza, CMV and Epstein-Barr virus. An association between a missense DCLRE1C variant and V-gene and J-gene trimming of TCR beta chains was found in a later genetic analysis and replicated in an independent cohort.

The receptor library was made with the immunoSEQ multiplex PCR assay. A mixture of 60 forward primers for TCR Vbeta segments and 13 reverse primers for TCR Jbeta segments was used in the multiplex PCR. Amplification of the CDR3 region of rearranged TCR beta genes was performed with a multiplex PCR assay on genomic DNA. On the Illumina HiSeq System, the amplified TCR beta libraries were sequenced as 87-base-pair reads. The authors' analysis ran thus. A later analysis tallied 80 million to 95 million unique TCR beta chains across the approximately 670 repertoires, and approximately 9.9 million of those chains were shared by two or more donors. To remove PCR and sequencing errors, raw reads were error-corrected and collapsed into unique sequences using a nearest-neighbor algorithm that merged closely related sequences. V, D and J gene segments were assigned by aligning CDR3 sequences to IMGT reference sequences. Each retained sequence needed at least a six-nucleotide match to both a V gene segment and a J gene segment. A rearrangement counted as productive if the CDR3 had no stop codons and remained in frame with V and J, and every other rearrangement counted as non-productive. Following IMGT convention, CDR3 was defined as the stretch from the second conserved V-encoded cysteine to the conserved J-encoded phenylalanine. In an earlier analysis of roughly 580 of the donors, sequences lacking an unambiguous match to a single V gene segment were excluded. An earlier analysis of a few hundred of the donors called V segments functional above 56.7% productive rearrangements and segregating when the between-donor standard deviation exceeded 5%. To diagnose cytomegalovirus status from the catalog of TCR beta chain sequences, a statistical classification framework was built. In a later analysis, V and J genes were assigned by comparing TCR nucleotide sequences against IMGT/GENE-DB human TR gene sequences. In a later analysis, CDR3 sequences and most-parsimonious VDJ recombination scenarios were assigned using the TCRdist pipeline. In a later analysis, each TCR beta chain was defined by its CDR3 amino acid sequence together with its V-gene family, and reads without a unique V-gene family were excluded. To address suspected cross-contamination and a sequencing artifact, a later analysis removed approximately 600 highly shared, low-generation-probability nucleotide sequences. In a later analysis, a clonal expansion index was calculated for each public chain from normalized within-repertoire ranks of inferred template counts. A later analysis computed generation probabilities with a VDJ recombination model fitted to out-of-frame rearrangements, and checked the results against IGoR. A later analysis scored TCR-TCR, TCR-HLA and TCR-CMV co-occurrence with hypergeometric tests, applying a repertoire-size bias correction to TCR pairs. False discovery rates were estimated in a later analysis by permuting HLA or CMV assignments 20 times. A later analysis grouped co-occurring TCRs with DBSCAN, adding TCRdist sequence similarity when clustering within HLA-allele-positive subsets. Repertoires with fewer than 30,000 or more than 120,000 public chains were left out of co-occurrence clustering, as were a handful of repertoires with anomalous nucleotide sharing. The source is immuneACCESS, and TCRdb retained only in-frame sequences with V and J called. Part of the clones is not carried over; for the studies checked, unresolved V genes explain less than half of this, and the remainder is unexplained. The V and J calls and clone size are taken from that table; D and trimming were inferred from the DNA. A total of more than 150,000 clones appear in this sample, 60% to 85% of them only once. The ten most abundant clones make up 6.5% to 8.5% of the sample.

The cohort comprised fewer than 700 healthy bone marrow donors. Cohort members were all nominally healthy when sampled, although unrecorded immune exposures were likely present. The donor was CMV seropositive and was included in the group of 250 to 300 seropositive cohort members. Every donor gave a peripheral blood sample, and the peripheral blood mononuclear cells from that sample were used for TCR beta sequencing. Genomic DNA extraction from the blood cell samples was performed with the Qiagen DNeasy Blood Extraction Kit. The CDR3 numbers 19 residues from cysteine through phenylalanine. The read is trimmed to its CDR3 DNA, 57 bases read in frame from base 1. Clipping removes 4 bases from V and 0 bases from J, with 13 as the unmatched junction base count. From a lookup of the germline V gene, CDR1 and CDR2 are SGHRS and YFSETQ. Worth noting for this clone: Its recognized antigen is unknown. No base qualities exist here, and no much larger clone lies one base off it.

The clonotype comes from a woman in her forties in good health and CMV-seropositive. The V and J segments used are TRBV5-1 and TRBJ1-6; 7 bases in between match TRBD1. The sample was PBMCs. The CDR3 amino acid sequence is: CASSPTGDSRSSYNSPLHF. The sequenced DNA is TGCGCCAGCAGCCCCACGGGGGACAGCCGGAGCTCCTATAATTCACCCCTCCACTTT.